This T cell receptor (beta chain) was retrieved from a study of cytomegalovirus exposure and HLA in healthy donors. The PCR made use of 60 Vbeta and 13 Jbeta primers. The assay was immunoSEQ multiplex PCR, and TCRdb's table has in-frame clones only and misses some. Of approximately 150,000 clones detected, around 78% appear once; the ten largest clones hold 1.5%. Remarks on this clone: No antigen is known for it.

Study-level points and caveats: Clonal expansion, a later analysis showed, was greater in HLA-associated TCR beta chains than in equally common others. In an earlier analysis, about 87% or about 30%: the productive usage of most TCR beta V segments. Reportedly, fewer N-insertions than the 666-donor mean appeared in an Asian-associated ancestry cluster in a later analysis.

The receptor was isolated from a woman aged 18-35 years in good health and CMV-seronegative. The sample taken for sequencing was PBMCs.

Here the CDR3 reads CASSQGQLNIQYF. CDR3 nucleotides: TGTGCCAGCAGCCAGGGACAGCTCAACATTCAGTACTTC. The chain joins TRBV5-4 to TRBJ2-4, with 7 positions matching TRBD1. The junction had 5 bases not matched to a gene; V was cut back by 4 bases and J by 7 bases. The CDR3 consists of 13 residues. In germline, CDR1 is SGHNT, CDR2 YYREEE (reference sequence).